This T cell receptor (beta chain) was found in a study of cytomegalovirus exposure and HLA in healthy donors (dated by TCRdb to 2016 to 2017). Notes on the research overall: According to an earlier analysis of a few hundred of the donors, about 170 million T cells yielded over 100 million unique TCR beta sequences and approximately 280 Gb of sequence data. To predict cytomegalovirus infection status, the study brought together high-throughput TCR immunosequencing, statistical association of individual TCRs with disease status, and machine learning. Because of strong linkage in the cohort, roughly five DR-DQ haplotypes were treated as single units for association and clustering. The number of typed donors differed by locus: about 629-630 for A, B, C, DRB1 and DQB1; 500 to 550 for DQA1; around 610 for DPA1; and about 450 for DPB1. In an earlier analysis of several hundred of the donors, high-throughput TCR beta sequencing was used to judge whether each TCR beta V gene segment behaved as functional or pseudogenic. In a later analysis, previously published TCR beta repertoires from several hundred donors were re-analyzed and high-resolution HLA genotyping was added so that TCR occurrence patterns could be studied. The study aimed to test whether signatures of past pathogen exposure could be identified by cataloging public T cell receptors. Along with the approximately 700-subject first cohort, a separate validation cohort of over a hundred different subjects was used. Among the roughly 370 genotyped donors, 81% belonged to the genetic ancestry cluster associated with self-reported Caucasian donors. Across approximately 400 genotyped donors of the cohort, an average of about 240,000 unique TCR beta nucleotide sequences per donor were sequenced, and 15% to 20% of those sequences were non-productive. Around 320 gigabases of sequencing data and approximately 80 million unique TCR sequences were included in an early release covering 500 to 750 HLA-typed donors. HLA typing included class I and class II loci at four-digit resolution. Donor age, sex, ethnicity and CMV serostatus were collected together with the repertoire data. All discovery cohort repertoires had been generated on a single sequencing platform. Genome-wide SNP genotypes for about 65% of the 666 donors were used in a later genetic analysis, which treated that subset as a discovery cohort. The T cell repertoires of 550 to 850 subjects were profiled by immunosequencing and related to cytomegalovirus serostatus. The later analysis used no new phenotypic data to find candidate immune exposures, relying instead on TCR beta sequences and their occurrence across donors. Summary of the overall study and its limitations: Because some donors lacked HLA typing at each locus, the association tests relied only on the typed subset. Because counts were too low, roughly 16 rarely observed V segments, including chromosome 9 orphons, were excluded from the earlier analysis of a few hundred of the donors. In an earlier analysis of fewer than 700 of the donors, most TCR beta V segments appeared in productive rearrangements about 90% or about 30% of the time, broadly matching IMGT annotations. The classifier was reported to diagnose cytomegalovirus status with high specificity and sensitivity in both the original and validation cohorts. For the cohort, immune exposure information was limited to CMV serostatus. According to a later genetic analysis, donors in an Asian-associated ancestry cluster had fewer N-insertions in productive TCRs than the approximately 670-donor mean. In a later analysis, several top co-occurrence clusters were reported to appear linked to parvovirus B19, influenza, CMV and Epstein-Barr virus. A cluster of highly shared sequence variants was judged likely to represent a technical artifact of the sequencing pipeline. According to the authors, the approach could potentially be generalized to other disease states and immunological phenotypes. The presence/absence analyses assumed that sequencing depth was roughly uniform across donors, and that assumption may not be true. Assigning TCR associations to individual alleles was difficult when HLA alleles, especially DR and DQ, strongly co-occurred. Linkage disequilibrium might explain the correlated functional status among segregating V segments, but an unknown experimental factor could not be ruled out. At a false discovery rate of 0.05, a later analysis linked 15,000 to 20,000 TCR beta sequences to specific HLA alleles. A further reported finding was that TCR beta sequences accurately predicted the HLA-A and HLA-B alleles for most subjects in the first cohort. Three of the identified cytomegalovirus-associated TCR beta chains were confirmed in vitro to be specific for cytomegalovirus antigens. A total of 150 or so TCR beta chains were listed by the study as associated with cytomegalovirus. An association between a missense DCLRE1C variant and V-gene and J-gene trimming of TCR beta chains was found in a later genetic analysis and replicated in an independent cohort. In a later analysis, HLA-associated TCR beta chains showed more clonal expansion and lower generation probabilities than non-associated chains that were equally common. In a later analysis, the rate of TCR association differed among HLA loci, with DRB1 alleles having the most associated TCRs and HLA-C alleles having the fewest. The cohort was sequenced for TCR beta chains only, and without alpha or paired-chain data the features that could be detected were limited. Most CMV-associated TCR beta chains appeared to be HLA-restricted in a later analysis, and the HLA associations seemed to be driven largely by CMV exposure. Most TCR sequences were observed very rarely across donors, whereas some public TCRs were present in many individuals.

In total, just over 650 healthy bone marrow donors made up the cohort. At the time of sampling, all cohort members were nominally healthy, though unrecorded immune exposures were likely present. The donor was CMV seronegative and belonged to the group of over 300 seronegative cohort members. A peripheral blood sample was provided by each donor, and peripheral blood mononuclear cells were used for TCR beta sequencing. The Qiagen DNeasy Blood Extraction Kit was used to extract genomic DNA from the blood cell samples. Library preparation used the immunoSEQ multiplex PCR assay. A mixture of 60 forward primers for TCR Vbeta segments and 13 reverse primers for TCR Jbeta segments was used in the multiplex PCR. A multiplex PCR assay on genomic DNA amplified the CDR3 region of rearranged TCR beta genes. The Illumina HiSeq System was used to sequence the amplified TCR beta libraries as 87-base-pair reads. Per the source publication's procedure: A later analysis tallied approximately 87 million unique TCR beta chains across the 610 or so repertoires, and about 12 million of those chains were shared by two or more donors. To remove PCR and sequencing errors, raw reads were error-corrected and collapsed into unique sequences using a nearest-neighbor algorithm that merged closely related sequences. CDR3 sequences were aligned to IMGT reference sequences to assign V, D and J gene segments. For a sequence to be retained, at least a six-nucleotide match to both a V gene segment and a J gene segment was required. A rearrangement counted as productive if the CDR3 had no stop codons and remained in frame with V and J, and every other rearrangement counted as non-productive. CDR3 was defined by IMGT convention, running from the second conserved V-encoded cysteine to the conserved J-encoded phenylalanine. The earlier analysis of some 600 of the donors excluded sequences that lacked an unambiguous match to a single V gene segment. In an earlier analysis of about 590 of the donors, a V segment was called functional when productive rearrangements were above 56.7%, and segregating when the standard deviation between donors exceeded 5%. To diagnose cytomegalovirus status from the catalog of TCR beta chain sequences, a statistical classification framework was built. A later analysis assigned V and J genes by comparing TCR nucleotide sequences with IMGT/GENE-DB human TR gene sequences. In a later analysis, CDR3 sequences and most-parsimonious VDJ recombination scenarios were assigned using the TCRdist pipeline. In a later analysis, each TCR beta chain was defined by its CDR3 amino acid sequence together with its V-gene family, and reads without a unique V-gene family were excluded. In a later analysis, around 650 highly shared, low-generation-probability nucleotide sequences were removed to address suspected cross-contamination and a sequencing artifact. In a later analysis, a clonal expansion index was calculated for each public chain from normalized within-repertoire ranks of inferred template counts. A later analysis computed generation probabilities with a VDJ recombination model fitted to out-of-frame rearrangements, and checked the results against IGoR. Hypergeometric tests were used in a later analysis to score TCR-TCR, TCR-HLA and TCR-CMV co-occurrence, with a repertoire-size bias correction applied to the TCR pairs. To estimate false discovery rates, a later analysis permuted the HLA or CMV assignments 20 times. In a later analysis, co-occurring TCRs were grouped with DBSCAN, and TCRdist sequence similarity was added when clustering was performed within HLA-allele-positive subsets. For co-occurrence clustering, repertoires with fewer than 30,000 or more than 120,000 public chains were excluded, along with about five repertoires with anomalous nucleotide sharing. TCRdb obtained this table from immuneACCESS and retained in-frame rearrangements with V and J assigned. These tables miss some clones; where compared with another copy, unresolved V genes account for less than half of the shortfall, and the remainder is unexplained. V and J calls and clone size come straight from that table; D and trimming were deduced from the DNA. The sample table contains hundreds of thousands of clones; only one count was recorded for around 80% of them. The top ten hold 3.5% to 4% of the sample.

Concerning this clone: Its antigen has not been determined. Within one base of it there is no much larger clone, and no base qualities were kept.

The sample consisted of PBMCs. The receptor was derived from a male donor in good health and CMV-seronegative.

CDR3 sequence: CASSDDIAGAPDTQYF. In nucleotides, the sequence is TGTGCCAGCAGCGACGACATAGCGGGAGCTCCAGATACGCAGTATTTT. The rearrangement combines TRBV9 with TRBJ2-3, and TRBD2 matches 9 of the central bases. The junction shows trimming of 3 bases on V and 4 bases on J, and the gene matches do not reach 9 bases of it. Counted from cysteine to phenylalanine, this CDR3 has 16 amino acids. Of the read, only the CDR3 DNA is kept; its 48 bases are in frame from base 1. In the germline V gene, CDR1 corresponds to SGDLS and CDR2 to YYNGEE.